A selection of T cell receptor beta chains follows, all from one sample in a study of blood T cell repertoires in COVID-19. Clones were read by immunoSEQ multiplex PCR, and TCRdb kept only the in-frame ones, dropping some. The sample lists roughly 68,000 clones; 70% to 90% were seen once. The specimen sequenced was peripheral blood. These TCRs come from a woman in her forties or fifties with COVID-19, enrolled during active disease. Each CDR3 is given with its conserved first and last residue. D genes are given only for firm matches. A row's size may be missing; if present it is once, few, many or a size class.

D gene	V gene	clone size	J gene	CDR3 protein	CDR3 DNA
TRBD1	TRBV7-2	NA	TRBJ1-2	CASSLAGRDRVGYTF	TGTGCCAGCAGCTTAGCAGGGCGGGACAGGGTTGGCTACACCTTC
NA	TRBV27	once	TRBJ2-7	CASTPFQGTEQYF	TGTGCCAGCACCCCATTTCAGGGCACCGAGCAGTACTTC
NA	TRBV18	NA	TRBJ2-1	CASSQMREEQFF	TGTGCCAGCTCACAAATGCGGGAAGAGCAGTTCTTC
TRBD2	TRBV7-3	NA	TRBJ2-3	CASSLSTIRPGLGFTDTQYF	TGTGCCAGCAGCTTATCGACGATACGTCCGGGACTAGGGTTCACAGATACGCAGTATTTT
NA	TRBV5-4	once	TRBJ1-1	CASTPPGNTEAFF	TGTGCCAGCACCCCGCCGGGGAACACTGAAGCTTTCTTT
TRBD1	TRBV5-4	NA	TRBJ1-2	CASSLIDRDVDGYTF	TGTGCCAGCAGCTTAATTGACAGGGACGTCGATGGCTACACCTTC
NA	TRBV20-1	NA	TRBJ2-5	CSASLTGRETQYF	TGCAGTGCTAGTTTAACAGGGCGGGAGACCCAGTACTTC
TRBD2	TRBV3-1/TRBV3-2	NA	TRBJ2-7	CASSQSSGRMYEQYF	TGTGCCAGCAGCCAATCCAGCGGGAGAATGTACGAGCAGTACTTC
NA	TRBV19	NA	TRBJ2-1	CASSISGRSTYNEQFF	TGTGCCAGTAGTATCAGCGGACGGTCGACCTACAATGAGCAGTTCTTC
NA	TRBV7-2	NA	TRBJ1-4	CASSSDRGKNEKLFF	TGTGCCAGCAGCTCGGACAGAGGAAAAAATGAAAAACTGTTTTTT
NA	TRBV12-3/TRBV12-4	NA	TRBJ2-7	CASSPGTYEQYF	TGTGCCAGCAGTCCGGGGACTTACGAGCAGTACTTC
TRBD2	TRBV7-6	NA	TRBJ2-7	CASSLRLAGSEQYF	TGTGCCAGCAGCTTACGGCTAGCGGGATCCGAGCAGTACTTC
TRBD2	TRBV6-5	NA	TRBJ2-5	CASRSGGETQYF	TGTGCCAGCAGAAGCGGGGGGGAGACCCAGTACTTC
NA	TRBV11-2	NA	TRBJ1-3	CASSLIEGGNTIYF	TGTGCCAGCAGCCTCATAGAGGGAGGAAACACCATATATTTT
NA	TRBV5-1	NA	TRBJ1-1	CASMTDMNTEAFF	TGCGCCAGCATGACAGATATGAACACTGAAGCTTTCTTT
NA	TRBV4-1	once	TRBJ2-1	CASSQVLAGDEQFF	TGCGCCAGCAGCCAAGTACTAGCCGGGGATGAGCAGTTCTTC
NA	TRBV4-1	NA	TRBJ1-2	CASSQVFRDKNYGYTF	TGCGCCAGCAGCCAAGTCTTCCGGGATAAGAACTATGGCTACACCTTC
TRBD1	TRBV19	NA	TRBJ1-1	CASTTGVTNTEAFF	TGTGCCAGTACCACAGGGGTCACGAACACTGAAGCTTTCTTT
TRBD2	TRBV28	NA	TRBJ2-1	CASSPMGLAGKNEQFF	TGTGCCAGCAGTCCGATGGGACTAGCGGGAAAGAATGAGCAGTTCTTC
NA	TRBV19	NA	TRBJ2-3	CASSIGAADTQYF	TGTGCCAGTAGTATAGGGGCCGCAGATACGCAGTATTTT
NA	TRBV28	NA	TRBJ1-6	CASSSGRALSYNSPLHF	TGTGCCAGCAGTTCCGGGAGGGCTCTCTCCTATAATTCACCCCTCCACTTT
NA	TRBV6-5	NA	TRBJ1-1	CASRNSNMNTEAFF	TGTGCCAGCAGAAACAGCAACATGAACACTGAAGCTTTCTTT
NA	TRBV3-1/TRBV3-2	few	TRBJ2-7	CASSQGPGRYDEQYF	TGTGCCAGCAGCCAAGGCCCGGGTAGATATGACGAGCAGTACTTC
NA	TRBV7-9	NA	TRBJ2-1	CASSLTNNEQFF	TGTGCCAGCAGCCTAACTAACAATGAGCAGTTCTTC
TRBD2	TRBV5-1	once	TRBJ2-1	CASSTSGPYNEQFF	TGCGCCAGTAGCACTAGCGGACCTTACAATGAGCAGTTCTTC
NA	TRBV19	NA	TRBJ2-1	CASSIDPHYNEQFF	TGTGCCAGTAGTATAGATCCCCATTACAATGAGCAGTTCTTC
NA	TRBV4-3	NA	TRBJ2-3	CASSPGRGVTYTQYF	TGCGCCAGCAGCCCAGGCAGGGGCGTCACATATACGCAGTATTTT
NA	TRBV5-1	NA	TRBJ2-7	CASSPIFGGLSYEQYF	TGCGCCAGCAGCCCGATCTTCGGGGGTCTCTCCTACGAGCAGTACTTC
TRBD1	TRBV2	NA	TRBJ2-3	CASRRDSSTDTQYF	TGTGCCAGCAGAAGGGACAGCAGCACAGATACGCAGTATTTT
NA	TRBV6-5	NA	TRBJ1-2	CASSYKPRPDYGYTF	TGTGCCAGCAGTTACAAGCCGCGTCCTGATTATGGCTACACCTTC
NA	TRBV15	NA	TRBJ2-1	CATSRAGRGHEQFF	TGTGCCACCAGCAGAGCGGGCAGGGGACATGAGCAGTTCTTC
NA	TRBV4-3	NA	TRBJ2-1	CASSQIRGEQFF	TGCGCCAGCAGCCAGATACGCGGTGAGCAGTTCTTC
TRBD1	TRBV6-6	NA	TRBJ1-6	CASTHLDRGTSPLHF	TGTGCCAGCACCCACTTGGACAGGGGAACTTCACCCCTCCACTTT
NA	TRBV3-1/TRBV3-2	NA	TRBJ1-2	CASNRGGYYGYTF	TGTGCCAGCAACCGGGGGGGGTACTATGGCTACACCTTC
TRBD2	TRBV25-1	NA	TRBJ2-3	CASGTARAGGADTQYF	TGTGCCAGCGGCACTGCGAGGGCGGGAGGGGCAGATACGCAGTATTTT
TRBD2	TRBV5-8	NA	TRBJ2-3	CASSVPGTKPTDTQYF	TGTGCCAGCAGCGTCCCCGGGACTAAACCCACAGATACGCAGTATTTT
NA	TRBV7-8	once	TRBJ2-1	CASSREYRETYNEQFF	TGTGCCAGCAGCCGAGAATACAGGGAAACCTACAATGAGCAGTTCTTC
NA	TRBV2	NA	TRBJ2-2	CASRLVRNTGELFF	TGTGCCAGCAGACTAGTGAGGAACACCGGGGAGCTGTTTTTT
NA	TRBV15	few	TRBJ2-1	CATTLSHGGVEYNEQFF	TGTGCCACCACCCTAAGTCACGGGGGAGTAGAGTACAATGAGCAGTTCTTC
TRBD2	TRBV4-3	NA	TRBJ2-2	CASSQEWERELSGELFF	TGCGCCAGCAGCCAAGAGTGGGAGCGGGAGTTATCCGGGGAGCTGTTTTTT
TRBD2	TRBV6-6	NA	TRBJ2-7	CASSYGGAGSSYEQYF	TGTGCCAGCAGTTACGGGGGAGCGGGAAGCTCCTACGAGCAGTACTTC
TRBD2	TRBV30	NA	TRBJ2-3	CAWNPLAGGWRQYF	TGTGCCTGGAACCCACTAGCGGGGGGATGGAGGCAGTATTTT
NA	TRBV7-9	NA	TRBJ1-2	CASSLWGDGYTF	TGTGCCAGCAGCTTATGGGGAGATGGCTACACCTTC
NA	TRBV15	NA	TRBJ1-3	CATSRDRLPGNTIYF	TGTGCCACCAGCAGAGATCGACTTCCTGGAAACACCATATATTTT
NA	TRBV9	NA	TRBJ1-2	CASSVQPGANYGYTF	TGTGCCAGCAGCGTTCAACCAGGGGCTAACTATGGCTACACCTTC
TRBD1	TRBV9	NA	TRBJ1-1	CASSGRDRGQGTEAFF	TGTGCCAGCAGCGGAAGAGACAGGGGACAGGGCACTGAAGCTTTCTTT
NA	TRBV3-1/TRBV3-2	NA	TRBJ1-2	CATYSGYTF	TGTGCCACCTACTCGGGCTACACCTTC
NA	TRBV27	NA	TRBJ1-1	CASIRGSGGTEAFF	TGTGCCAGCATAAGAGGGTCAGGAGGCACTGAAGCTTTCTTT
TRBD2	TRBV9	once	TRBJ2-3	CASSVLAGADTQYF	TGTGCCAGCAGCGTGCTAGCGGGAGCAGATACGCAGTATTTT
TRBD2	TRBV7-3	NA	TRBJ2-3	CASSPLAGVGSDTQYF	TGTGCCAGCAGCCCCTTAGCGGGAGTAGGGTCAGATACGCAGTATTTT
NA	TRBV30	NA	TRBJ2-3	CAWSVGGEADTQYF	TGTGCCTGGAGTGTAGGGGGAGAAGCAGATACGCAGTATTTT
NA	TRBV19	once	TRBJ1-4	CATNPATNEKLFF	TGTGCCACGAACCCGGCAACTAATGAAAAACTGTTTTTT
NA	TRBV11-3	NA	TRBJ2-3	CASSSYLSLESTDTQYF	TGTGCCAGCAGCTCATACCTGTCCCTGGAGAGCACAGATACGCAGTATTTT
TRBD1	TRBV28	NA	TRBJ1-4	CASSFAPGTGKVVANEKLFF	TGTGCCAGCAGTTTCGCGCCGGGGACAGGAAAGGTAGTGGCTAATGAAAAACTGTTTTTT
TRBD2	TRBV6-5	NA	TRBJ2-7	CASSYSGLVEQYF	TGTGCCAGCAGTTACTCAGGACTAGTCGAGCAGTACTTC
NA	TRBV14	NA	TRBJ2-4	CASSQAQGGAKNIQYF	TGTGCCAGCAGCCAAGCCCAGGGGGGAGCCAAAAACATTCAGTACTTC
TRBD2	TRBV18	few	TRBJ2-1	CASSPGKLAEGGEQFF	TGTGCCAGCTCACCAGGGAAACTAGCGGAAGGGGGTGAGCAGTTCTTC
TRBD2	TRBV28	NA	TRBJ2-3	CASRSSSGRPPDTQYF	TGTGCCAGCAGGTCCTCTAGCGGGAGGCCGCCAGATACGCAGTATTTT
NA	TRBV6-5	NA	TRBJ1-2	CASPSTGPPWGYTF	TGTGCCAGCCCCTCCACAGGCCCTCCTTGGGGCTACACCTTC